The TCR beta chain under discussion was sequenced for a study of post-analysis software for immune sequencing data. The study, taken as a whole, reports: The study found TRBV5-6, TRBV5-1 and TRBV20-1 among five or six TRBV segments more frequent in patients than controls. The study found significantly lower normalized Chao1 diversity in multiple sclerosis patients than in controls.

Unique molecular identifiers were carried by the TCR beta cDNA libraries. Starting from about 0.94 to 9.7 million T cells, the study yielded 500,000 or so cDNA molecules. TCRdb recomputed calls from the PCR reads with MiXCR, one row per CDR3 protein. The table shows more than 450,000 distinct CDR3 sequences, with roughly 46% occurring only once. Trimming took 5 bases from V and 8 from J; bases not matched to a gene: 6. CDR3 length equals 13 residues. This clonotype has just a few counts. Its antigen is not identified. This TCR was recovered from a girl aged 5 to 17 with multiple sclerosis. The sample comprised blood. The chain uses TRBV12-3 or TRBV12-4 and TRBJ2-1; 7 bases match TRBD2. CDR3 coding DNA: TGTGCCAGCAGTCCGCTAGGGAGGGATGAGCAGTTCTTC. Protein sequence: CASSPLGRDEQFF.